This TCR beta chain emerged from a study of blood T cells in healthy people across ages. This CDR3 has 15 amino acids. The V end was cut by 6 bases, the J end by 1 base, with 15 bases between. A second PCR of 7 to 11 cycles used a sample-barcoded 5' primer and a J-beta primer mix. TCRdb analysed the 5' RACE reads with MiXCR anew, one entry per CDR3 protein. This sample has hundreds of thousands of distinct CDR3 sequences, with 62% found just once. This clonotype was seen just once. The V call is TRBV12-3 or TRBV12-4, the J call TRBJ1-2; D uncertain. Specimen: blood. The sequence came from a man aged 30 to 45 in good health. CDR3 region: CASRGAAVFNYGYTF. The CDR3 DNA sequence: TGTGCCAGCAGGGGCGCGGCAGTTTTTAACTATGGCTACACCTTC.